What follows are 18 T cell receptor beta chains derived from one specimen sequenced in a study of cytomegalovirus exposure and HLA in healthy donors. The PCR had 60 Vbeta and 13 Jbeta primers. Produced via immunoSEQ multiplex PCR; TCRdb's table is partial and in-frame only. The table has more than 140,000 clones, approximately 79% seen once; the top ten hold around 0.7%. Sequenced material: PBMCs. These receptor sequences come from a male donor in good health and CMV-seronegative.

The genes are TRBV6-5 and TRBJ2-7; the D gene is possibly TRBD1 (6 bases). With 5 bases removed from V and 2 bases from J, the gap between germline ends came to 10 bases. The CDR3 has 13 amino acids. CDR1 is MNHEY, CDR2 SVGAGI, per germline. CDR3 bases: TGTGCCAGCAGTACAGGGCAGACCTACGAGCAGTACTTC. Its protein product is CASSTGQTYEQYF.

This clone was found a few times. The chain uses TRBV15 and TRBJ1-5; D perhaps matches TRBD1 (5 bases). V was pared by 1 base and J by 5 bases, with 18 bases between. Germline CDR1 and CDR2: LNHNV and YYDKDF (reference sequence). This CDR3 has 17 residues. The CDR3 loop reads CATSRGGGNLRDQPQHF. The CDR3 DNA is TGTGCCACCAGCAGAGGGGGGGGAAATTTGCGGGATCAGCCCCAGCATTTT.

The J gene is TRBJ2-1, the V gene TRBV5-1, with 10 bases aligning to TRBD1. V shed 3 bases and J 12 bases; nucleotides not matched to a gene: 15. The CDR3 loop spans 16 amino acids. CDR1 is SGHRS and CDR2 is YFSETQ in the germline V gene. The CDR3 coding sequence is TGCGCCAGCAGCTCGATACCGGGACAGGGGCACGATGGGCAGTTCTTC. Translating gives CASSSIPGQGHDGQFF. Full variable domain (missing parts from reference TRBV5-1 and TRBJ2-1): KAGVTQTPRYLIKTRGQQVTLSCSPISGHRSVSWYQQTPGQGLQFLFEYFSETQRNKGNFPGRFSGRQFSNSRSEMNVSTLELGDSALYLCASSSIPGQGHDGQFFGPGTRLTVL.

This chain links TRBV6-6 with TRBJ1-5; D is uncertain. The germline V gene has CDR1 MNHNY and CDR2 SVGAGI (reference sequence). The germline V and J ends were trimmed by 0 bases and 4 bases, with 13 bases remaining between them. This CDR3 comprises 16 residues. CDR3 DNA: TGTGCCAGCAGTTACTCACGGCCGGGGTCGAATCAGCCCCAGCATTTT. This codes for CASSYSRPGSNQPQHF.

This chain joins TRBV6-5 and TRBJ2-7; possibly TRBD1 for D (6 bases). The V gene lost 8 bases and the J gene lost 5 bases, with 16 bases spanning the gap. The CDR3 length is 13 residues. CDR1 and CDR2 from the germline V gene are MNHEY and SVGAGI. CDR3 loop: CASARVRGDEQYF. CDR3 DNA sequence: TGTGCCAGCGCTAGAGTCAGGGGAGACGAGCAGTACTTC.

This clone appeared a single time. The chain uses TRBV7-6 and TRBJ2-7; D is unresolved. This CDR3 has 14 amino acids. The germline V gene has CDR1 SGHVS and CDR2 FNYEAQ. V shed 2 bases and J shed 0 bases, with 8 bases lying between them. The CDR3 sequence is CASSLSSNSYEQYF. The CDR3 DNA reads TGTGCCAGCAGCTTAAGTAGTAACTCCTACGAGCAGTACTTC.

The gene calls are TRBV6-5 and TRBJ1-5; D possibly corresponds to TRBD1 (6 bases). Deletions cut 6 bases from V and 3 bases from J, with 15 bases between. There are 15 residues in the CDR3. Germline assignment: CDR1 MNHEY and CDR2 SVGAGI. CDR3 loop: CASRLFRDTNQPQHF. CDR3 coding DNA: TGTGCCAGCAGACTGTTCCGGGACACCAATCAGCCCCAGCATTTT.

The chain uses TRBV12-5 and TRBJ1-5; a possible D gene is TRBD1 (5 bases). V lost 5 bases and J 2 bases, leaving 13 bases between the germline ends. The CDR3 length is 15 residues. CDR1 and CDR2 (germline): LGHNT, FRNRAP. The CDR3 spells CASGPGLTGNQPQHF. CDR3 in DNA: TGTGCTAGTGGTCCCGGATTGACAGGCAATCAGCCCCAGCATTTT.

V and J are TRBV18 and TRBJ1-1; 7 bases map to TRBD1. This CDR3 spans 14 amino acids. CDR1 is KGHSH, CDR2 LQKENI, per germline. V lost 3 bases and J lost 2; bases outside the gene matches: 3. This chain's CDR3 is CASSPRGGNTEAFF. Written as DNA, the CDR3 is TGTGCCAGCTCACCGAGAGGGGGCAACACTGAAGCTTTCTTT.

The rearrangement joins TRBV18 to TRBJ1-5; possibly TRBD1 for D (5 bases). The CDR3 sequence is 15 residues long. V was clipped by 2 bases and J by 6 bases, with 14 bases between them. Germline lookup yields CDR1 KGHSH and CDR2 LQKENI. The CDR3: CASSPSPGSGQPQHF. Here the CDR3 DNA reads TGTGCCAGCTCACCATCACCAGGGTCCGGTCAGCCCCAGCATTTT.

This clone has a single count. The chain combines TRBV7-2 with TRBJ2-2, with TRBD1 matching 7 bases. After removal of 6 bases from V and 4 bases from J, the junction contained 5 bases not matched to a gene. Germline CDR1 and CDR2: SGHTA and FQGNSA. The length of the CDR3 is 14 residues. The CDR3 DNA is TGTGCCAGCAGTAGACAGGGAAGCACCGGGGAGCTGTTTTTT. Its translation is CASSRQGSTGELFF. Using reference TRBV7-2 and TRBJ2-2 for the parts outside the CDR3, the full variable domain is GAGVSQSPSNKVTEKGKDVELRCDPISGHTALYWYRQSLGQGLEFLIYFQGNSAPDKSGLPSDRFSAERTGGSVSTLTIQRTQQEDSAVYLCASSRQGSTGELFFGEGSRLTVL.

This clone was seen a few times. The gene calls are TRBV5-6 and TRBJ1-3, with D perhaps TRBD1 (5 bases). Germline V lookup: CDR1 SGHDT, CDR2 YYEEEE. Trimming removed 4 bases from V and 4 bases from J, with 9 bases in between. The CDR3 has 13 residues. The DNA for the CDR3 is TGTGCCAGCAGCCGGACACAGGGAAACACCATATATTTT. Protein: CASSRTQGNTIYF.

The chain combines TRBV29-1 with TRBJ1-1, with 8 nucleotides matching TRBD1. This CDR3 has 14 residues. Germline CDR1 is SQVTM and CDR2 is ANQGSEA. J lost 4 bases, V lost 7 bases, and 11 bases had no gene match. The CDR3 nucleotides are TGCAGCGCCCTAATCGTAACAGGGGGCACTGAAGCTTTCTTT. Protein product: CSALIVTGGTEAFF.

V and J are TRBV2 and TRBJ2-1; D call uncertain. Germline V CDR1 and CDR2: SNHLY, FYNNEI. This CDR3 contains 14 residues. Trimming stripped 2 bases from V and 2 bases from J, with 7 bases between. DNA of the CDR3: TGTGCCAGCAGTGAACCCCAGGCCTACAATGAGCAGTTCTTC. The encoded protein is CASSEPQAYNEQFF.

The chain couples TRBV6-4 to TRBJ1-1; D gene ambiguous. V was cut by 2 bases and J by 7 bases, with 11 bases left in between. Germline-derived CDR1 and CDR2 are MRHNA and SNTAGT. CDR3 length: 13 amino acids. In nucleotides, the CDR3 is TGTGCCAGCAGTGACGTTAGGCAGGTTGAAGCTTTCTTT. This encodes CASSDVRQVEAFF.

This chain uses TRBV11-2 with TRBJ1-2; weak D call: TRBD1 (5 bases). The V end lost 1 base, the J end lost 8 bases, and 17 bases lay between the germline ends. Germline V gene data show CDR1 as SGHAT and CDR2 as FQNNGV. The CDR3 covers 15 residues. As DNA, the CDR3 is TGTGCCAGCAGCTTAGTAGGACACGGATTAGGGGGCTACACCTTC. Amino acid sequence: CASSLVGHGLGGYTF.

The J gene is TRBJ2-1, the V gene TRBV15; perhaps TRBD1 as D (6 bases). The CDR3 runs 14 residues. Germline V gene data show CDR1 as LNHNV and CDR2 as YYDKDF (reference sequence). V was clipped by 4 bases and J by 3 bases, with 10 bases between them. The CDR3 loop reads CATSTRDNYNEQFF. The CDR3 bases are TGTGCCACCAGCACCCGGGACAACTACAATGAGCAGTTCTTC.

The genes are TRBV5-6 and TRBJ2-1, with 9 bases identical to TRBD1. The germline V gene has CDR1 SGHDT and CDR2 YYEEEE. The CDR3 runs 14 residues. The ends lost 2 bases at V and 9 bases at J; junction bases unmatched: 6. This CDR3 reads CASSFEQGATEQFF. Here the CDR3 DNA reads TGTGCCAGCAGCTTCGAACAGGGGGCTACTGAGCAGTTCTTC.